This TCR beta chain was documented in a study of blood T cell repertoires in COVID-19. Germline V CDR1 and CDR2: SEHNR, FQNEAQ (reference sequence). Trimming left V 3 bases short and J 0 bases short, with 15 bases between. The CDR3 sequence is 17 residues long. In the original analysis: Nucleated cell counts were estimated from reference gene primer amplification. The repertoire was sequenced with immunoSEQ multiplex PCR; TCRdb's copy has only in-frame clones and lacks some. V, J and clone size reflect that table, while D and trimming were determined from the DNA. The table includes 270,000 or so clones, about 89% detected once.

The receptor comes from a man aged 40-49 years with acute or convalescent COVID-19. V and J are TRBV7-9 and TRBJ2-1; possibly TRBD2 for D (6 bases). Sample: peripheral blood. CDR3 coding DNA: TGTGCCAGCAGCTTCTTAGACCGGGGGAGCTCCTACAATGAGCAGTTCTTC. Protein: CASSFLDRGSSYNEQFF.